Listed below are T cell receptor beta chains from one sample, sequenced in a study of OX40 agonist ivuxolimab in advanced cancers. Libraries were prepared by immunoSEQ multiplex PCR; TCRdb keeps only in-frame clonotypes and omits some of them. Of about 77,000 clones listed, 65% to 90% are singletons. The sample consisted of CD4+ or CD8+ T cells sorted from blood, taken in a trial of the OX40 agonist ivuxolimab. These receptors all come from an adult with an advanced solid tumor such as melanoma, head and neck, liver or kidney cancer. Both conserved end residues are part of each CDR3. A D gene is named only where the DNA matches it firmly. The size field is filled for only some rows; it gives once, few, many or a size class.

>.|TRBJ2-2|TRBV7-2|.
CASSFSNTGELFF
TGTGCCAGCAGCTTCTCGAACACCGGGGAGCTGTTTTTT
>.|TRBJ2-3|TRBV11-1|TRBD2
CASSLGAAGGVDTQYF
TGTGCCAGCAGCTTAGGAGCAGCGGGGGGGGTAGATACGCAGTATTTT
>.|TRBJ2-3|TRBV10-3|TRBD1
CAISEPIRDRERDTQYF
TGTGCCATCAGTGAGCCGATTCGGGACAGGGAGAGGGATACGCAGTATTTT
>.|TRBJ1-4|TRBV19|TRBD1
CATQTGGGEKLFF
TGTGCCACCCAGACAGGGGGCGGTGAAAAACTGTTTTTT
>.|TRBJ2-1|TRBV19|TRBD2
CASGSLGGSYNEQFF
TGTGCCAGTGGTTCATTGGGGGGGTCCTACAATGAGCAGTTCTTC
>.|TRBJ2-5|TRBV25-1|.
CASSEATGTQETQYF
TGTGCCAGCAGTGAGGCCACAGGTACACAAGAGACCCAGTACTTC
>.|TRBJ2-7|TRBV5-1|.
CASSLASTAEQYF
TGTGCCAGCAGCTTGGCATCCACGGCCGAGCAGTACTTC
>once|TRBJ2-5|TRBV7-2|TRBD2
CASSRGGQETQYF
TGTGCCAGCAGCCGGGGGGGCCAGGAGACCCAGTACTTC
>few|TRBJ1-4|TRBV30|.
CAWRAMGGLREKLFF
TGTGCCTGGAGGGCCATGGGAGGTCTTCGGGAAAAACTGTTTTTT
>.|TRBJ2-7|TRBV7-8|.
CASSLEGGSYEQYF
TGTGCCAGCAGCTTAGAGGGCGGCTCCTACGAGCAGTACTTC
>.|TRBJ1-4|TRBV7-9|.
CASSPRGKEKLFF
TGTGCCAGCAGCCCCCGGGGGAAGGAAAAACTGTTTTTT
>once|TRBJ1-6|TRBV7-6|.
CASSLEGLRSPLHF
TGTGCCAGCAGCTTAGAGGGTTTACGGTCACCCCTCCACTTT
>.|TRBJ2-7|TRBV7-9|TRBD1
CASSRDRGPDEQYF
TGTGCCAGCAGCAGGGACAGGGGGCCCGACGAGCAGTACTTC
>.|TRBJ2-3|TRBV2|.
CASSESPRTDTQYF
TGTGCCAGCAGTGAGTCGCCCAGGACAGATACGCAGTATTTT
>.|TRBJ1-3|TRBV7-2|.
CASSLAEALHTIYF
TGTGCCAGCAGCTTAGCCGAAGCCCTCCACACCATATATTTT
>.|TRBJ1-2|TRBV20-1|.
CRPRGEDGYTF
TGCAGGCCGAGGGGGGAGGATGGCTACACCTTC
>.|TRBJ1-2|TRBV9|.
CASSPDGSYGYTF
TGTGCCAGCAGCCCGGACGGGTCCTATGGCTACACCTTC
>.|TRBJ2-5|TRBV5-1|.
CASSRGRGAGETQYF
TGCGCCAGCAGCCGGGGACGGGGCGCAGGGGAGACCCAGTACTTC
>.|TRBJ2-3|TRBV5-1|TRBD1
CASGPTGEPSTDTQYF
TGCGCCAGCGGGCCTACAGGGGAGCCTAGCACAGATACGCAGTATTTT
>.|TRBJ2-7|TRBV2|.
CASSGRRGGAEQYF
TGTGCCAGCAGTGGAAGGCGTGGAGGGGCCGAGCAGTACTTC
>.|TRBJ2-5|TRBV7-9|.
CASNERGSEETQYF
TGTGCCAGCAACGAGAGGGGGTCCGAGGAGACCCAGTACTTC
>.|TRBJ2-6|TRBV2|.
CASCSGANVLTF
TGTGCCAGCTGTTCTGGGGCCAACGTCCTGACTTTC
>.|TRBJ2-5|TRBV7-2|TRBD2
CASSPQGLAGSWVETQYF
TGTGCCAGCAGCCCACAGGGACTAGCGGGGTCGTGGGTAGAGACCCAGTACTTC
>.|TRBJ1-4|TRBV11-2|.
CASSFQERGKLFF
TGTGCCAGCAGCTTCCAGGAAAGGGGAAAACTGTTTTTT
>.|TRBJ2-7|TRBV6-5|TRBD2
CASTPGGRGPEEQYF
TGTGCCAGCACCCCGGGGGGGCGGGGGCCCGAAGAGCAGTACTTC
>.|TRBJ1-2|TRBV9|.
CASSSPGQPYTF
TGTGCCAGCAGCTCGCCAGGGCAGCCCTACACCTTC
>.|TRBJ2-1|TRBV15|.
CATRKQGGSYNEQFF
TGTGCCACCAGAAAACAGGGAGGGTCCTACAATGAGCAGTTCTTC
>.|TRBJ2-1|TRBV7-2|TRBD1
CASSAHGQGPEQFF
TGTGCCAGCAGTGCTCATGGACAGGGGCCTGAGCAGTTCTTC
>.|TRBJ2-7|TRBV6-5|.
CASREGGAISDEQYF
TGTGCCAGCAGAGAGGGGGGGGCGATTTCGGACGAGCAGTACTTC
>.|TRBJ1-2|TRBV10-3|.
CAISDSTVQANYGYTF
TGTGCCATCAGTGATTCTACAGTTCAAGCTAACTATGGCTACACCTTC
>.|TRBJ1-6|TRBV4-1|.
CASSLATGDSPLHF
TGCGCCAGCAGCCTGGCCACAGGCGATTCACCCCTCCACTTT
>.|TRBJ1-2|TRBV5-1|.
CASSLEGVGDGYTF
TGCGCCAGCAGCTTAGAGGGGGTCGGCGATGGCTACACCTTC
>.|TRBJ1-2|TRBV5-4|.
CASSPHSGPRSYGYTF
TGTGCCAGCAGCCCCCACTCGGGACCCCGATCTTATGGCTACACCTTC
>.|TRBJ2-7|TRBV2|.
CASSHRGVGTYEQYF
TGTGCCAGCAGCCACCGGGGAGTAGGAACCTACGAGCAGTACTTC
>few|TRBJ2-7|TRBV7-2|.
CASSLDREGEQYF
TGTGCCAGCAGCCTCGACAGGGAGGGCGAGCAGTACTTC